Each of the 30 T cell receptor beta chains below was sequenced from the same sample in a study of blood T cells in healthy people across ages. Next came a second PCR, run for roughly 6 to 11 cycles, which used a sample-barcoded 5' primer along with a J-beta primer mix. TCRdb ran MiXCR on the 5' RACE reads and lists one entry per CDR3 protein. The repertoire holds 550,000 to 650,000 distinct CDR3 sequences, with approximately 30% as singletons. The sample was blood. Receptors were obtained from a woman aged 80 or over in good health.

This clonotype was observed at least ten times. The J gene is TRBJ2-1, the V gene TRBV6-1; D gene uncertain. The V end lost 2 bases, the J end lost 6 bases, and 5 bases lay between the germline ends. CDR3 length equals 12 residues. Germline CDR1 MNHNS, CDR2 SASEGT. The CDR3 DNA reads as TGTGCCAGCAGTGAACTCCGCAATGAGCAGTTCTTC. Residues: CASSELRNEQFF.

This clonotype was seen many times. The V call is TRBV29-1, the J call TRBJ1-2, with D unclear. The CDR3 extends over 13 amino acids. CDR1 SQVTM and CDR2 ANQGSEA come from the germline V gene. Trimming removed 5 bases at V and 3 bases at J, with 13 bases between. The CDR3 DNA sequence: TGCAGCGTTCTACGCCCGGCTGACTATGGCTACACCTTC. Protein sequence: CSVLRPADYGYTF.

This clonotype appeared many times. The chain carries TRBV21-1 and TRBJ2-6; the DNA was not used to check the table's D call, TRBD1. TRBV21-1 is classified as a pseudogene. The CDR3 has 18 residues. The CDR3 DNA follows: TGTGCCAGCAGCAGGGGAACCGGGACAGGGTCAGGGGCCAACGTCCTGACTTTC. Amino acid sequence: CASSRGTGTGSGANVLTF.

Concerning this clonotype: A much larger clone differs from this one at a single base, so this may be a read error. CDR3 sequence (DNA): TGCAGCGTTGAGCGGGGGGGCTTCGGCCCAGATGCGCAGTATTTT. This translates into CSVERGGFGPDAQYF. The J gene is TRBJ2-3, the V gene TRBV29-1, with 9 bases matching TRBD2. CDR3 length: 15 residues. The V gene's germline CDR1 is SQVTM and CDR2 ANQGSEA.

This clonotype has only a few counts. The chain joins TRBV27 to TRBJ1-2; tentatively, D is TRBD1 (6 bases). Trimming left V 4 bases short and J 0 bases short, with 15 bases between. The CDR3 length is 16 residues. Looked up from germline, CDR1 is MNHEY and CDR2 is SMNVEV (reference sequence). Written as DNA, the CDR3 is TGTGCCAGCAGTTCCCGGAGGGACACATCTAACTATGGCTACACCTTC. Translation: CASSSRRDTSNYGYTF.

At least ten counts were recorded for this clonotype. The chain combines TRBV2 with TRBJ2-5; perhaps TRBD1 as D (5 bases). This CDR3 is built from 15 residues. The germline V gene has CDR1 SNHLY and CDR2 FYNNEI. Trimming removed 3 bases at V and 1 base at J, with 12 bases between. CDR3 sequence: CASSEPGRLQETQYF. CDR3 nucleotide sequence: TGTGCCAGCAGTGAGCCAGGGCGCCTCCAAGAGACCCAGTACTTC.

The V call is TRBV7-6, the J call TRBJ1-4; D ambiguous. V shed 5 bases and J shed 8 bases, with 9 bases lying between them. CDR3 length: 12 amino acids. Germline-derived CDR1 and CDR2 are SGHVS and FNYEAQ. The CDR3 DNA reads as TGTGCCAGCAGCCGTTTAGGAGAAAAACTGTTTTTT. As protein: CASSRLGEKLFF.

The chain uses TRBV7-3 and TRBJ1-1, with a weak D call TRBD1 (6 bases). In germline, CDR1 is SGHTA, CDR2 FQGTGA. V lost 2 bases, J lost 5 bases, and 21 bases lay in between. The CDR3 totals 17 residues. The CDR3 sequence: CASSLDGLGQPVTEAFF. The CDR3 bases are TGTGCCAGCAGCTTAGATGGGTTGGGACAACCGGTGACTGAAGCTTTCTTT.

Many counts were recorded for this clonotype. The V gene is TRBV7-2, the J gene TRBJ1-1; no clear D gene. The CDR3 is 13 amino acids. Germline V CDR1 and CDR2: SGHTA, FQGNSA. V shed 7 bases and J shed 0 bases, with 9 bases lying between them. DNA for the CDR3: TGTGCCAGCATTCCAGGAATGAACACTGAAGCTTTCTTT. Its protein is CASIPGMNTEAFF.

Of note for this clonotype: A much larger clone lies a single base off, so this may be a read error. The chain links TRBV2 to TRBJ1-2, with TRBD1 matching 7 bases. The CDR3 has 14 residues. Germline V gene lookup returns CDR1 SNHLY and CDR2 FYNNEI. V lost 5 bases, J lost 3 bases, and 6 bases stayed unmatched. The CDR3 protein is CASSNDRADYGYTF. The CDR3 coding sequence is TGTGCCAGCAGTAATGACAGGGCAGACTATGGCTACACCTTC.

There are many counts of this clonotype. V is TRBV7-6 and J is TRBJ1-6; 7 positions agree with TRBD1. The CDR3 has 17 amino acids. V was clipped by 5 bases and J by 7 bases; unmatched bases: 14. Per the germline V gene, CDR1 is SGHVS and CDR2 is FNYEAQ. The CDR3 DNA follows: TGTGCCAGCAGCGAGTACGGGACAGTACAAGGGAATTCACCCCTCCACTTT. It translates to CASSEYGTVQGNSPLHF.

This clonotype was observed a handful of times. V usage is TRBV5-8 and J usage is TRBJ2-7, with D unresolved. Per germline, CDR1 SGHTS and CDR2 YDEGEE. The CDR3 length is 16 residues. Trimming took off 0 bases at V and 5 bases at J, with 18 bases between the two ends. The DNA for the CDR3 is TGTGCCAGCAGCTTGGCGAAGGACCCGAAGGGAAACGAGCAGTACTTC. This translates into CASSLAKDPKGNEQYF. Full variable domain (rest looked up from reference TRBV5-8 and TRBJ2-7): EAGVTQSPTHLIKTRGQQATLRCSPISGHTSVYWYQQALGLGLQFLLWYDEGEERNRGNFPPRFSGRQFPNYSSELNVNALELEDSALYLCASSLAKDPKGNEQYFGPGTRLTVT.

This clonotype was seen at least ten times. The chain joins TRBV20-1 to TRBJ1-1; D not resolved. The CDR3 extends over 13 amino acids. Germline CDR1 is DFQATT and CDR2 is SNEGSKA (reference sequence). V lost 3 bases to trimming and J lost 0 bases, with 8 bases between them. CDR3: CSASFGMNTEAFF. The CDR3 nucleotides read TGCAGTGCTAGTTTTGGCATGAACACTGAAGCTTTCTTT.

This clonotype was recorded at least ten times. V gene TRBV3-1 combines with J gene TRBJ2-3; 7 bases match TRBD2. The CDR3 is 14 residues long. Germline CDR1 and CDR2: LGHDT and YNNKEL (reference sequence). V trimming: 7 bases; J trimming: 1 base; junction bases outside the gene matches: 5. CDR3 in DNA: TGTGCCAGCACCCCGCTAGCGGGCACAGATACGCAGTATTTT. It encodes CASTPLAGTDTQYF.

This clonotype was picked up many times. The chain has TRBV5-1 and TRBJ2-1, with 7 bases fitting TRBD1. V lost 2 bases and J lost 10; bases outside the gene matches: 6. This CDR3 comprises 13 residues. CDR1 is SGHRS and CDR2 is YFSETQ in the germline V gene. CDR3 residues: CASSFTRDREQFF. The CDR3 DNA follows: TGCGCCAGCAGCTTTACCCGGGACAGAGAGCAGTTCTTC.

The sample holds many counts of this clonotype. CDR3 sequence: CASRVTGILETQYF. The CDR3 DNA reads as TGTGCCAGCAGAGTGACAGGGATATTGGAGACCCAGTACTTC. The chain couples TRBV27 to TRBJ2-5; 7 nucleotides match TRBD1. The J segment lost 5 bases and the V segment lost 6 bases, leaving 9 bases of the junction unmatched. This CDR3 spans 14 amino acids. Germline CDR1 is MNHEY and CDR2 is SMNVEV (reference sequence).

This clonotype appeared many times. The chain joins TRBV7-3 to TRBJ2-5; 11 bases map to TRBD2. The CDR3 contains 17 residues. The V gene end was trimmed by 5 bases and the J gene end by 3 bases; junction bases not matched to a gene: 11. Looked up from germline, CDR1 is SGHTA and CDR2 is FQGTGA. The chain's CDR3 is CASSKTSGAVNKETQYF. Written as DNA, the CDR3 is TGTGCCAGCAGCAAGACTAGCGGGGCTGTTAACAAAGAGACCCAGTACTTC.

This clonotype occurred many times. V and J are TRBV20-1 and TRBJ2-7, with TRBD2 matching over 14 bases. This CDR3 has 16 amino acids. The germline CDR1 and CDR2 sequences are DFQATT and SNEGSKA (reference sequence). V shed 2 bases and J 3 bases; nucleotides not matched to a gene: 6. CDR3 DNA sequence: TGCAGTGCTAGATCGAGGGGACTAGCGGGGGACTACGAGCAGTACTTC. Amino acids: CSARSRGLAGDYEQYF.

The sample holds a few counts of this clonotype. V is TRBV5-6 and J is TRBJ1-6, with D perhaps matching TRBD1 (6 bases). The ends were cut back, 2 bases at V and 0 bases at J, with 12 bases in the middle. The CDR3 loop spans 17 amino acids. Germline V gene lookup returns CDR1 SGHDT and CDR2 YYEEEE. The CDR3 DNA reads as TGTGCCAGCAGCTTCGGGGGCCCGAGCTCCTATAATTCACCCCTCCACTTT. Residues: CASSFGGPSSYNSPLHF.

This clonotype came up many times. This sequence joins TRBV20-1 and TRBJ2-7; 11 bases agree with TRBD2. Germline lookup yields CDR1 DFQATT and CDR2 SNEGSKA (reference sequence). The CDR3 length is 15 residues. Trimming removed 3 bases from V and 4 bases from J; junction bases left unmatched: 8. CDR3 sequence: CSASGLAGGGYEQYF. The CDR3, as DNA: TGCAGTGCTAGCGGGCTAGCGGGGGGCGGATACGAGCAGTACTTC.

This chain uses TRBV7-2 with TRBJ2-7; perhaps D is TRBD1 or TRBD2 (5 bases each). This CDR3 is 13 amino acids long. Trimming removed 5 bases from V and 0 bases from J, with 8 bases in between. CDR1 and CDR2 (germline): SGHTA, FQGNSA. CDR3 nucleotide sequence: TGTGCCAGCAGCCGAGGGGTCTCCTACGAGCAGTACTTC. Residues: CASSRGVSYEQYF. The full variable domain, its missing parts supplied by reference TRBV7-2 and TRBJ2-7, is GAGVSQSPSNKVTEKGKDVELRCDPISGHTALYWYRQSLGQGLEFLIYFQGNSAPDKSGLPSDRFSAERTGGSVSTLTIQRTQQEDSAVYLCASSRGVSYEQYFGPGTRLTVT.

Concerning this clonotype itself: It may be a read error: a sequence one base away is much more abundant. The rearrangement links TRBV20-1 to TRBJ2-7, with a tentative D call TRBD2 (7 bases). This CDR3 region has 16 residues. V lost 1 base and J 2 bases, leaving 18 bases between the germline ends. Looked up from germline, CDR1 is DFQATT and CDR2 is SNEGSKA (reference sequence). The CDR3 reads CSARASTGRGAYEQYF. The CDR3 DNA reads as TGCAGTGCTAGAGCTTCAACAGGGAGGGGGGCCTACGAGCAGTACTTC.

The chain has TRBV28 and TRBJ2-5; weak D call: TRBD1 (6 bases). The length of the CDR3 is 15 residues. With 3 bases removed from V and 5 bases from J, the gap between germline ends came to 16 bases. The germline V gene encodes CDR1 MDHEN and CDR2 SYDVKM. The CDR3 DNA follows: TGTGCCAGCAGTTTCGGGGCAGGGGAGAGGGAGACCCAGTACTTC. This gives the protein CASSFGAGERETQYF. The whole variable domain, remainder taken from reference TRBV28 and TRBJ2-5, is DVKVTQSSRYLVKRTGEKVFLECVQDMDHENMFWYRQDPGLGLRLIYFSYDVKMKEKGDIPEGYSVSREKKERFSLILESASTNQTSMYLCASSFGAGERETQYFGPGTRLLVL.

This clonotype showed up just once. The chain is built from TRBV19 and TRBJ1-5; D is ambiguous. V lost 6 bases and J 4 bases, leaving 10 bases between the germline ends. The germline V gene encodes CDR1 LNHDA and CDR2 SQIVND (reference sequence). The CDR3 is 13 residues long. The CDR3 reads CASREYSNQPQHF. DNA of the CDR3: TGTGCCAGTAGGGAGTACTCGAATCAGCCCCAGCATTTT.

The V and J genes are TRBV5-1 and TRBJ2-1; either TRBD1 or TRBD2 may supply D (5 bases each). The CDR3 sequence is 14 residues long. Germline CDR1 reads SGHRS; CDR2 reads YFSETQ. Between the trimmed V and J ends, which lost 3 bases and 7 bases, there was a span of 14 bases. The CDR3 here is CASSSLRGDNEQFF. DNA of the CDR3: TGCGCCAGCAGCTCCTTAAGGGGAGATAATGAGCAGTTCTTC.

This clonotype was recorded at least ten times. V and J are TRBV12-3 or TRBV12-4 and TRBJ1-2, with no clear D. The CDR3 length is 13 residues. Between the trimmed V and J ends, which lost 6 bases and 4 bases, there was a span of 12 bases. The CDR3 sequence is CASSLESSYGYTF. In DNA form, the CDR3 reads TGTGCCAGCAGCCTTGAATCATCCTATGGCTACACCTTC.

This clonotype was seen a few times. The chain combines TRBV10-2 with TRBJ1-1; no reliable D call. The CDR3 is 11 amino acids. In germline, CDR1 is WSHSY, CDR2 SAAADI. Trimming removed 10 bases at V and 7 bases at J, with 13 bases between. The CDR3 sequence is CAIWNGDEAFF. CDR3 coding DNA: TGCGCCATCTGGAACGGGGATGAAGCTTTCTTT.

In its sample, this clonotype was seen a few times. Given a much more abundant clone one base away, this may be a read error. The rearrangement links TRBV6-2 or TRBV6-3 to TRBJ2-7; 10 nucleotides line up with TRBD2. The junction had 7 bases not matched to a gene; V was cut back by 8 bases and J by 3 bases. The CDR3 has 14 residues. Germline V gene sequence: CDR1 MNHEY, CDR2 SVGEGT. The CDR3 DNA follows: TGTGCCAGCGCTACTAGCGGGGCCTGCTACGAGCAGTACTTC. It is translated as CASATSGACYEQYF.

Ten or more counts support this clonotype. The rearrangement uses TRBV28 and TRBJ2-3, with a tentative D call TRBD1 (6 bases). Trimming took 6 bases from V and 2 from J, leaving 12 bases between them. This CDR3 contains 14 residues. CDR1 is MDHEN and CDR2 is SYDVKM in the germline V gene. The CDR3 sequence: CASSPDRNTDTQYF. The CDR3 DNA sequence: TGTGCCAGCAGCCCCGACAGGAACACAGATACGCAGTATTTT.

Concerning this clonotype itself: A read error is possible here, since a much larger clone lies one base away. The rearrangement joins TRBV7-2 to TRBJ2-1; 14 bases map to TRBD2. TRBJ2-7 explains the end of the DNA better; the J call may be wrong. This CDR3 spans 17 amino acids. Germline-derived CDR1 and CDR2 are SGHTA and FQGNSA. The CDR3 DNA follows: TGTGCCAGCAGCGATAGACTAGCGGGGGGGAGGTACAATGAGCAGTACTTC. Amino acids: CASSDRLAGGRYNEQYF.